This TCR beta chain was captured by sequencing in a study of cytomegalovirus exposure and HLA in healthy donors. About the research overall: A subsequent analysis stated that the 100 to 150 validation repertoires were run on the same platform as the roughly 620 first-cohort repertoires.

On this clone itself: Its antigen is still unknown.

TCRdb keeps only in-frame clones here, not all; method: immunoSEQ multiplex PCR. The sample has 70,000 to 75,000 clones; around 94% are singletons. The length of the CDR3 is 16 residues. The V end lost 10 bases, the J end lost 8 bases, and 27 bases lay between the germline ends. CDR1 is MNHEY and CDR2 is SMNVEV in the germline V gene (reference sequence). Study-level points and caveats: TCR clusters originating in the first cohort tended to co-occur in the roughly 120 validation repertoires, according to a later analysis. Many donors shared some public TCRs, even though most TCR sequences were rare.

This clonotype was sampled from a woman aged 18-29 years in good health and CMV-seropositive. V and J are TRBV27 and TRBJ1-5; D perhaps matches TRBD1 (6 bases). Sequenced sample: PBMCs. CDR3 in amino acids: CATRRGAEGSLEPQHF. The DNA for the CDR3 is TGTGCCACCCGCCGGGGGGCTGAAGGCTCCTTGGAGCCCCAGCATTTT.